The rows below give T cell receptor beta chains drawn from one sample of a study of OX40 agonist ivuxolimab in advanced cancers. Some clones are missing from TCRdb's copy, which holds only in-frame ones; the method was immunoSEQ multiplex PCR. Counted here are approximately 66,000 clones, 85% occurring once; the ten biggest clones make up roughly 0.8%. The sample was CD4+ or CD8+ T cells sorted from blood, taken in a trial of the OX40 agonist ivuxolimab. The receptors stem from an adult with an advanced solid tumor such as melanoma, head and neck, liver or kidney cancer. Each CDR3 is given with its conserved first and last residue. A D gene is named only where the DNA matches it firmly. For some rows the clone size is stated as once, few or many, or as a class when expanded; others skip it.

v_call: TRBV7-2; cdr3_length: 14; d_call: .; clone_size: .; j_call: TRBJ2-2; cdr3_aa: CASSPSRNTGELFF; cdr3_nt: TGTGCCAGCAGCCCCAGCAGAAACACCGGGGAGCTGTTTTTT
v_call: TRBV7-2; cdr3_length: 13; d_call: TRBD2; clone_size: .; j_call: TRBJ2-1; cdr3_aa: CASGGESYNEQFF; cdr3_nt: TGTGCCAGCGGGGGGGAGTCCTACAATGAGCAGTTCTTC
v_call: TRBV7-3; cdr3_length: 15; d_call: TRBD2; clone_size: .; j_call: TRBJ2-1; cdr3_aa: CASSLTSGRLNEQFF; cdr3_nt: TGTGCCAGCAGCCTAACTAGCGGGAGGCTCAATGAGCAGTTCTTC
v_call: TRBV6-5; cdr3_length: 13; d_call: TRBD1; clone_size: .; j_call: TRBJ1-5; cdr3_aa: CASSPTGAQPQHF; cdr3_nt: TGTGCCAGCAGTCCGACAGGGGCGCAGCCCCAGCATTTT
v_call: TRBV28; cdr3_length: 11; d_call: .; clone_size: .; j_call: TRBJ2-7; cdr3_aa: CAHGKDYEQYF; cdr3_nt: TGTGCTCACGGCAAGGACTACGAGCAGTACTTC
v_call: TRBV11-2; cdr3_length: 15; d_call: .; clone_size: .; j_call: TRBJ2-5; cdr3_aa: CASSLGTGRYTTQYF; cdr3_nt: TGTGCCAGCAGCTTAGGAACAGGGAGGTACACGACCCAGTACTTC
v_call: TRBV5-4; cdr3_length: 15; d_call: .; clone_size: few; j_call: TRBJ2-3; cdr3_aa: CASSLGITRADTQYF; cdr3_nt: TGTGCCAGCAGCTTGGGGATTACGAGGGCAGATACGCAGTATTTT
v_call: TRBV11-3; cdr3_length: 14; d_call: .; clone_size: few; j_call: TRBJ2-3; cdr3_aa: CASSLRGEADTQYF; cdr3_nt: TGTGCCAGCAGCTTACGGGGAGAAGCAGATACGCAGTATTTT
v_call: TRBV6-1; cdr3_length: 16; d_call: .; clone_size: .; j_call: TRBJ2-3; cdr3_aa: CASSEQSAGVTDTQYF; cdr3_nt: TGTGCCAGCAGTGAACAGTCCGCAGGGGTGACAGATACGCAGTATTTT
v_call: TRBV5-6; cdr3_length: 13; d_call: TRBD1; clone_size: .; j_call: TRBJ2-3; cdr3_aa: CASSLQGVDTQYF; cdr3_nt: TGTGCCAGCAGCTTGCAGGGGGTAGATACGCAGTATTTT
v_call: TRBV19; cdr3_length: 15; d_call: .; clone_size: .; j_call: TRBJ2-7; cdr3_aa: CASSIARGTTYEQYF; cdr3_nt: TGTGCCAGTAGTATAGCCAGGGGAACCACCTACGAGCAGTACTTC
v_call: TRBV30; cdr3_length: 15; d_call: .; clone_size: .; j_call: TRBJ1-4; cdr3_aa: CAWSPAWAPNEKLFF; cdr3_nt: TGTGCCTGGAGTCCCGCATGGGCGCCGAATGAAAAACTGTTTTTT
v_call: TRBV6-4; cdr3_length: 12; d_call: .; clone_size: .; j_call: TRBJ1-1; cdr3_aa: CASKEGGTEAFF; cdr3_nt: TGTGCCAGCAAAGAGGGGGGGACTGAAGCTTTCTTT
v_call: TRBV7-2; cdr3_length: 15; d_call: TRBD2; clone_size: .; j_call: TRBJ2-7; cdr3_aa: CASSPSGGNLHEQYF; cdr3_nt: TGTGCCAGCAGCCCGTCCGGGGGGAATCTACACGAGCAGTACTTC
v_call: TRBV23-1; cdr3_length: 17; d_call: .; clone_size: .; j_call: TRBJ1-2; cdr3_aa: CASSQRHHQTADYGYTF; cdr3_nt: TGCGCCAGCAGTCAACGCCACCATCAGACAGCGGACTATGGCTACACCTTC
v_call: TRBV7-2; cdr3_length: 18; d_call: TRBD1; clone_size: few; j_call: TRBJ1-6; cdr3_aa: CASSLGPDRGFHNSPLHF; cdr3_nt: TGTGCCAGCAGCTTAGGTCCGGACAGGGGTTTCCATAATTCACCCCTCCACTTT
v_call: TRBV19; cdr3_length: 17; d_call: TRBD1; clone_size: .; j_call: TRBJ1-1; cdr3_aa: CASSPGQGKIMNTEAFF; cdr3_nt: TGTGCCAGTAGTCCGGGACAGGGGAAGATAATGAACACTGAAGCTTTCTTT
v_call: TRBV6-6; cdr3_length: 15; d_call: TRBD1; clone_size: .; j_call: TRBJ2-5; cdr3_aa: CASSYRGQIQETQYF; cdr3_nt: TGTGCCAGCAGTTACCGGGGACAGATCCAAGAGACCCAGTACTTC
v_call: TRBV6-1; cdr3_length: 15; d_call: TRBD2; clone_size: .; j_call: TRBJ2-1; cdr3_aa: CASSLSGSGGNEQFF; cdr3_nt: TGTGCCAGCAGTCTAAGCGGGAGTGGGGGGAATGAGCAGTTCTTC
v_call: TRBV10-3; cdr3_length: 17; d_call: TRBD2; clone_size: .; j_call: TRBJ2-3; cdr3_aa: CAISESASGRGSDTQYF; cdr3_nt: TGTGCCATCAGTGAGTCCGCGAGCGGGAGGGGATCAGATACGCAGTATTTT